These 2 T cell receptor beta chains originate from one sample sequenced in a study of cytomegalovirus exposure and HLA in healthy donors. Repertoires were generated with immunoSEQ multiplex PCR, while TCRdb's copy carries only in-frame clones and drops some. This table has more than 200,000 clones, about 88% appearing once. Sequencing was performed on PBMCs. These receptors were taken from a young man in good health and CMV-seropositive.

The V and J genes are TRBV2 and TRBJ2-3, with 10 bases aligning to TRBD2. J was trimmed by 2 bases and V by 6 bases; bases with no gene match: 5. CDR3 length: 15 residues. Germline CDR1 SNHLY, CDR2 FYNNEI. CDR3 nucleotide sequence: TGTGCCAGCAGCCCGGGACTAGCGTACACAGATACGCAGTATTTT. This gives the protein CASSPGLAYTDTQYF.

The genes are TRBV6-1 and TRBJ2-3; D unresolved. From germline, CDR1 is MNHNS and CDR2 SASEGT. Trimming took 8 bases from V and 0 from J, leaving 12 bases between them. CDR3 size: 14 residues. The CDR3 sequence is CASLGLSSTDTQYF. The CDR3 nucleotides are TGTGCCAGCCTGGGATTATCTAGCACAGATACGCAGTATTTT.